This entry lists 20 T cell receptor beta chains sequenced from one sample in a study of cytomegalovirus exposure and HLA in healthy donors. PCR used 60 Vbeta primers and 13 Jbeta primers. The repertoire was sequenced with immunoSEQ multiplex PCR; TCRdb's copy has only in-frame clones and lacks some. Here the sample spans some 180,000 clones, just under 80% being singletons. The sequenced sample was PBMCs. These receptors originate from a woman in her twenties or thirties in good health and CMV-seronegative.

The chain employs TRBV6-5 and TRBJ1-5, with D perhaps TRBD1 (5 bases). V was trimmed by 2 bases and J by 5 bases, leaving 10 bases between them. Looked up from germline, CDR1 is MNHEY and CDR2 is SVGAGI. The CDR3 runs to 14 residues. CDR3 bases: TGTGCCAGCAGTTACAGGGGAGGGGATCAGCCCCAGCATTTT. Residues: CASSYRGGDQPQHF.

The chain is built from TRBV6-5 and TRBJ2-3; possible D gene TRBD1, 6 bases. Germline V gene data show CDR1 as MNHEY and CDR2 as SVGAGI. V shed 2 bases and J shed 4 bases, with 13 bases lying between them. This CDR3 region has 15 residues. Here the CDR3 reads CASSYSPQGPDTQYF. The DNA of the CDR3 is TGTGCCAGCAGTTACAGCCCACAGGGACCAGATACGCAGTATTTT.

The chain carries TRBV6-6 and TRBJ1-3; 8 nucleotides agree with TRBD1. Germline-derived CDR1 and CDR2 are MNHNY and SVGAGI (reference sequence). This CDR3 is 14 amino acids long. J lost 3 bases, V lost 6 bases, and 4 bases had no gene match. CDR3 sequence (DNA): TGTGCCAGCAGGGACAGGGCCCTTGGAAACACCATATATTTT. Translated: CASRDRALGNTIYF.

V usage is TRBV10-3 and J usage is TRBJ2-2, with TRBD1 matching over 10 bases. In germline, CDR1 is ENHRY, CDR2 SYGVKD. CDR3 length: 14 residues. Trimming cost V 10 bases and J 5 bases; bases outside gene matches: 7. The CDR3 spells CATMTGGVTGELFF. The CDR3 DNA sequence: TGTGCCACCATGACAGGGGGCGTAACCGGGGAGCTGTTTTTT.

This clone was seen more than once but under ten times. CDR3 nucleotides: TGTGCCAGCAGCTTGTTGTCTATGACAGATACGCAGTATTTT. Translation gives CASSLLSMTDTQYF. V usage is TRBV13 and J usage is TRBJ2-3; D not certain. The germline CDR1 and CDR2 sequences are PRHDT and FYEKMQ (reference sequence). This CDR3 is built from 14 residues. V lost 3 bases to trimming and J lost 3 bases, with 10 bases between them.

The V and J genes are TRBV29-1 and TRBJ1-2; 7 nucleotides agree with TRBD1. This CDR3 region has 14 residues. J lost 4 bases, V lost 6 bases, and 11 bases had no gene match. From germline, CDR1 is SQVTM and CDR2 ANQGSEA. The CDR3 spells CSVGQPLTGYGYTF. For the CDR3, the DNA is TGCAGCGTGGGACAGCCACTAACCGGCTATGGCTACACCTTC.

The chain is built from TRBV6-5 and TRBJ1-2, with D tentatively TRBD1 (5 bases). This CDR3 is built from 12 residues. V was trimmed by 3 bases and J by 4 bases, leaving 6 bases between them. Germline lookup yields CDR1 MNHEY and CDR2 SVGAGI. This chain's CDR3 is CASSYQGYGYTF. The CDR3 nucleotides read TGTGCCAGCAGTTATCAGGGCTATGGCTACACCTTC.

This clone was seen once. The chain couples TRBV11-1 to TRBJ1-1; 7 bases map to TRBD1. The CDR3 runs 15 residues. The junction had 10 bases not matched to a gene; V was cut back by 5 bases and J by 4 bases. CDR1 is SGHAT, CDR2 FQDESV, per germline (reference sequence). In DNA, the CDR3 is TGTGCCAGCAGCGCAAGGACAGGAGGCAGCACTGAAGCTTTCTTT. This sequence encodes CASSARTGGSTEAFF. The variable domain in full, with the rest retrieved from reference TRBV11-1 and TRBJ1-1, is EAEVAQSPRYKITEKSQAVAFWCDPISGHATLYWYRQILGQGPELLVQFQDESVVDDSQLPKDRFSAERLKGVDSTLKIQPAELGDSAMYLCASSARTGGSTEAFFGQGTRLTVV.

This sequence joins TRBV2 and TRBJ2-3; D is undetermined. V was trimmed by 4 bases and J by 2 bases, leaving 4 bases between them. The CDR3 sequence is 12 residues long. Per germline, CDR1 SNHLY and CDR2 FYNNEI. CDR3 DNA sequence: TGTGCCAGCAGTGCTTACACAGATACGCAGTATTTT. Amino acid sequence: CASSAYTDTQYF.

The chain carries TRBV7-6 and TRBJ1-1; 10 positions agree with TRBD1. The germline gives CDR1 SGHVS, CDR2 FNYEAQ. With 0 bases clipped from V and 1 base from J, the junction kept 8 bases outside the gene matches. The CDR3 spans 18 residues. CDR3 DNA: TGTGCCAGCAGCTTAGCCTATCCGACAGGGGGCAAGAACACTGAAGCTTTCTTT. Translating gives CASSLAYPTGGKNTEAFF.

The V gene is TRBV7-9, the J gene TRBJ1-1, with D hard to call. V was pared by 3 bases and J by 1 base, with 6 bases between. Germline V CDR1 and CDR2: SEHNR, FQNEAQ (reference sequence). This CDR3 region has 13 residues. This CDR3 reads CASSLGENTEAFF. CDR3 DNA: TGTGCCAGCAGCTTGGGCGAGAACACTGAAGCTTTCTTT.

The chain couples TRBV6-5 to TRBJ1-2, with 12 bases matching TRBD1. CDR1 MNHEY and CDR2 SVGAGI come from the germline V gene. There are 15 residues in the CDR3. Trimming took 5 bases from V and 7 from J; bases not matched to a gene: 8. CDR3 sequence reads: CASSPGTGGLSGYTF. CDR3 bases: TGTGCCAGCAGTCCCGGGACAGGGGGCTTGAGTGGCTACACCTTC.

V gene TRBV4-2 combines with J gene TRBJ2-3, with TRBD1 identical over 11 bases. V shed 4 bases, J shed 4 bases, and the junction held 4 bases outside the gene matches. The germline V gene has CDR1 LGHNA and CDR2 YNFKEQ. This CDR3 contains 15 residues. The CDR3 region has the DNA TGTGCCAGCAGCCGGACAGGGGGCGCCCCAGATACGCAGTATTTT. Translating gives CASSRTGGAPDTQYF.

The chain combines TRBV5-1 with TRBJ2-7; 9 positions match TRBD1. The germline gives CDR1 SGHRS, CDR2 YFSETQ. The CDR3 totals 15 residues. Germline trimming cut 4 bases from V and 2 bases from J; bases unmatched to any gene: 7. CDR3 in amino acids: CASSQRQGGTYEQYF. The CDR3 DNA reads as TGCGCCAGCAGCCAGCGACAGGGGGGCACCTACGAGCAGTACTTC.

This clone has just a few counts. This rearrangement joins TRBV30 to TRBJ1-6; D remains ambiguous. There are 13 residues in the CDR3. Trimming took off 4 bases at V and 9 bases at J, with 13 bases between the two ends. CDR1 GTSNPN and CDR2 SVGIG come from the germline V gene (reference sequence). CDR3 sequence: CAWNDMLRSPLHF. The CDR3 nucleotides are TGTGCCTGGAATGACATGCTTCGTTCACCCCTCCACTTT.

V usage is TRBV25-1 and J usage is TRBJ2-7; the D gene is possibly TRBD1 (7 bases). The CDR3 covers 17 residues. CDR1 is MGHDK and CDR2 is SYGVNS in the germline V gene. The ends were cut back, 3 bases at V and 3 bases at J, with 21 bases in the middle. CDR3 sequence reads: CASSERRGRVGIYEQYF. The CDR3 DNA follows: TGTGCCAGCAGTGAGAGGAGGGGGCGGGTAGGGATCTACGAGCAGTACTTC.

The chain has TRBV5-6 and TRBJ2-2; the D is unclear. This CDR3 has 12 amino acids. Germline CDR1 and CDR2: SGHDT and YYEEEE. Deletions cut 1 base from V and 6 bases from J, with 4 bases between. The chain's CDR3 is CASSLYSGELFF. The CDR3 DNA is TGTGCCAGCAGCTTGTACTCCGGGGAGCTGTTTTTT.

The gene calls are TRBV19 and TRBJ2-5; a weak D match, TRBD2 (6 bases). Trimming removed 6 bases from V and 5 bases from J, with 7 bases in between. The germline V gene encodes CDR1 LNHDA and CDR2 SQIVND (reference sequence). This CDR3 spans 11 amino acids. The CDR3 DNA sequence: TGTGCCAGTAGGGGGAGGGAGACCCAGTACTTC. It translates to CASRGRETQYF.

A word on this clone: Other DNA sequences within the sample encode an identical CDR3. The chain combines TRBV5-1 with TRBJ2-7; TRBD1 agrees at 9 bases. V shed 8 bases, J shed 0 bases, and the junction held 6 bases outside the gene matches. CDR1 SGHRS and CDR2 YFSETQ come from the germline V gene. The CDR3 has 14 amino acids. CDR3: CASTTGGSSYEQYF. The DNA of the CDR3 is TGCGCCAGTACTACAGGGGGCAGCTCCTACGAGCAGTACTTC. The whole variable domain, filled in from reference TRBV5-1 and TRBJ2-7, reads KAGVTQTPRYLIKTRGQQVTLSCSPISGHRSVSWYQQTPGQGLQFLFEYFSETQRNKGNFPGRFSGRQFSNSRSEMNVSTLELGDSALYLCASTTGGSSYEQYFGPGTRLTVT.

The J gene is TRBJ2-5, the V gene TRBV10-3; TRBD2 might be the D (6 bases). Per the germline V gene, CDR1 is ENHRY and CDR2 is SYGVKD. Deletions cut 10 bases from V and 2 bases from J, with 14 bases between. This CDR3 contains 13 residues. The CDR3, as DNA: TGTGCCACCGGAGCTAGCGATCAAGAGACCCAGTACTTC. It is translated as CATGASDQETQYF.